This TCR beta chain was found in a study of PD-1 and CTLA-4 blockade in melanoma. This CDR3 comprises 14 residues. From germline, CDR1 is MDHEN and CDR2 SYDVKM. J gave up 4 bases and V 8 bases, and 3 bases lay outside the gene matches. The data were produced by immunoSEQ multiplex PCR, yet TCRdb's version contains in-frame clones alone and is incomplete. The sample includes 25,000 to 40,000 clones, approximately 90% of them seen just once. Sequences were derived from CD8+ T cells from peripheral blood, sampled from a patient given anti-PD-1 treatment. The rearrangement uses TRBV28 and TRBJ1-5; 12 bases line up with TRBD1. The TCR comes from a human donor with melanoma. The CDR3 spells CASWDRGHNQPQHF. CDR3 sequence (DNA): TGTGCCAGCTGGGACAGGGGGCATAATCAGCCCCAGCATTTT.